These 10 T cell receptor beta chains share one sample of origin, sequenced in a study of blood T cell repertoires in COVID-19. Repertoires were generated with immunoSEQ multiplex PCR, while TCRdb's copy carries only in-frame clones and drops some. The sample has approximately 56,000 clones; approximately 89% are singletons. The specimen sequenced was peripheral blood. The source of these receptors is a woman in her fifties or sixties with COVID-19, enrolled during active disease.

V is TRBV7-9 and J is TRBJ1-1, with TRBD1 identical over 9 bases. The germline V gene encodes CDR1 SEHNR and CDR2 FQNEAQ (reference sequence). This CDR3 is built from 14 residues. Trimming took 1 base from V and 3 from J; bases not matched to a gene: 0. The chain's CDR3 is CASSLGTGDTEAFF. The CDR3 DNA sequence: TGTGCCAGCAGCTTAGGGACAGGGGACACTGAAGCTTTCTTT.

CDR3 in DNA: TGTGCCTGGAGCCCGACCCCAGCGGGAGTTGGAGATACGCAGTATTTT. This encodes CAWSPTPAGVGDTQYF. The V and J genes are TRBV30 and TRBJ2-3, with 8 bases lining up with TRBD2. Trimming at V came to 3 bases and at J to 5 bases, leaving 13 bases not matched to a gene. This CDR3 has 16 residues. Germline V lookup: CDR1 GTSNPN, CDR2 SVGIG (reference sequence).

The V and J genes are TRBV11-2 and TRBJ1-2; D ambiguous. CDR1 and CDR2 from the germline V gene are SGHAT and FQNNGV. V lost 2 bases to trimming and J lost 3 bases, with 13 bases between them. The CDR3 loop spans 15 amino acids. This CDR3 reads CASSLTLGEDYGYTF. For the CDR3, the DNA is TGTGCCAGCAGCTTAACTCTAGGTGAAGACTATGGCTACACCTTC.

This chain connects TRBV6-5 to TRBJ1-2; TRBD1 agrees at 7 bases. This CDR3 is 13 amino acids long. The germline CDR1 and CDR2 sequences are MNHEY and SVGAGI. The V segment lost 6 bases and the J segment 8 bases; nucleotides outside the gene matches: 9. CDR3 in DNA: TGTGCCAGCAGCGATACACAGGGGTACGGCTACACCTTC. Its translation: CASSDTQGYGYTF.

The chain recombines TRBV5-8 with TRBJ2-5; D is perhaps TRBD2 (5 bases). Trimming removed 1 base from V and 2 bases from J, with 15 bases in between. The CDR3 runs to 16 residues. Germline CDR1 SGHTS, CDR2 YDEGEE. The CDR3 bases are TGTGCCAGCAGCTTGTCTGGCTCGGGATATCAAGAGACCCAGTACTTC. It is translated as CASSLSGSGYQETQYF.

CDR3: CASSYYRGGLFF. CDR3 nucleotides: TGTGCCAGCAGTTACTATCGGGGAGGACTGTTTTTT. The chain joins TRBV6-2 or TRBV6-3 to TRBJ1-4, with unresolved D. Germline V lookup: CDR1 MNHEY, CDR2 SVGEGT. CDR3 length: 12 residues. Trimming cost V 1 base and J 13 bases, with 10 bases left between them.

The chain uses TRBV7-2 and TRBJ1-6, with 7 bases lining up with TRBD1. From germline, CDR1 is SGHTA and CDR2 FQGNSA. CDR3 length: 15 residues. V lost 4 bases to trimming and J lost 9 bases; unmatched junction nucleotides: 9. The CDR3 protein is CASSSQGDSSSPLHF. DNA of the CDR3: TGTGCCAGCAGCTCGCAGGGGGACTCGAGTTCACCCCTCCACTTT.

The chain carries TRBV5-1 and TRBJ2-7, with 8 bases lining up with TRBD1. J was trimmed by 2 bases and V by 4 bases; bases with no gene match: 5. This CDR3 region has 14 residues. The V gene's germline CDR1 is SGHRS and CDR2 YFSETQ. The CDR3 region is CASSLGQVPYEQYF. CDR3 nucleotide sequence: TGCGCCAGCAGCCTGGGACAGGTACCCTACGAGCAGTACTTC. Complete variable domain (other parts from reference TRBV5-1 and TRBJ2-7): KAGVTQTPRYLIKTRGQQVTLSCSPISGHRSVSWYQQTPGQGLQFLFEYFSETQRNKGNFPGRFSGRQFSNSRSEMNVSTLELGDSALYLCASSLGQVPYEQYFGPGTRLTVT.

This clone was seen only a few times. CDR3 in amino acids: CASSSQNKKGYTF. The CDR3 region has the DNA TGCGCCAGCAGCTCACAAAACAAGAAGGGCTACACCTTC. The chain couples TRBV4-3 to TRBJ1-2; D remains ambiguous. This CDR3 is 13 amino acids long. The V end lost 5 bases, the J end lost 8 bases, and 15 bases lay between the germline ends. Germline values: CDR1 LGHNA, CDR2 YSLEER.

This clone has a handful of counts. This CDR3 is CASSLQGDTQYF. CDR3 in DNA: TGTGCCAGCAGTCTACAGGGGGATACGCAGTATTTT. This chain joins TRBV12-3 or TRBV12-4 and TRBJ2-3; TRBD1 agrees at 7 bases. The length of the CDR3 is 12 residues. The V segment lost 5 bases and the J segment 6 bases; nucleotides outside the gene matches: 2.